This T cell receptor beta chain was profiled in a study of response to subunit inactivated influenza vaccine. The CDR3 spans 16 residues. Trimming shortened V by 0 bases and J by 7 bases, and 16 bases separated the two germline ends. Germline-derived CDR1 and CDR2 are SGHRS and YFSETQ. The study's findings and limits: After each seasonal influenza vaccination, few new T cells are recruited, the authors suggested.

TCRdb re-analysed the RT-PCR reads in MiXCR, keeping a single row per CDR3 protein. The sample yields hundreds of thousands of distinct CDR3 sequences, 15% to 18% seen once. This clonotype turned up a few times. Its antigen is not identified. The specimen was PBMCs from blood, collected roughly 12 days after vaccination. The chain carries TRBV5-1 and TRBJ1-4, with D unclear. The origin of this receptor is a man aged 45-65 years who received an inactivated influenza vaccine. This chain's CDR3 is CASSLAGNVVSEKLFF. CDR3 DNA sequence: TGCGCCAGCAGCTTGGCTGGTAACGTCGTAAGTGAAAAACTGTTTTTT.